This T cell receptor (beta chain) was found in a study of a mutant IDH1 vaccine in newly diagnosed glioma. Study information: Vaccines were first given 4-6 weeks after radiotherapy alone, or with temozolomide cycles. The treated population exhibited a male proportion of roughly 60%, a female proportion of roughly 40%, and a mean age of approximately 42 years. Antecedent treatment encompassed radiotherapy, temozolomide, or their combination; the majority received both.

This clone was observed a single time. The antigen is undetermined. TCRdb's table, derived via immunoSEQ multiplex PCR, lists solely in-frame clones and lacks some. The sample includes fewer than 70,000 clones, under 90% of them seen just once. This CDR3 has 13 residues. The V end lost 3 bases, the J end lost 10 bases, and 13 bases lay between the germline ends. CDR1 and CDR2 from the germline V gene are MNHEY and SMNVEV (reference sequence). Time point in this sample: week 11, during vaccination. One vaccine dose held 300 ug of mutant IDH1 20-mer peptide and came with topical imiquimod. This specimen consisted of PBMCs, obtained from a glioma patient whose treatment included an IDH1 peptide vaccine. The TCR was taken from a man aged 25-45 years with glioma. The rearrangement links TRBV27 to TRBJ2-1; D unclear. The CDR3 sequence: CASSFLDAREQFF. Written as DNA, the CDR3 is TGTGCCAGCAGTTTTTTAGACGCGAGGGAGCAGTTCTTC.